One and the same sample provided the 30 T cell receptor beta chains below, sequenced in a study of blood T cell repertoires in COVID-19. Libraries were prepared by immunoSEQ multiplex PCR; TCRdb keeps only in-frame clonotypes and omits some of them. This table has 95,000 to 150,000 clones, about 90% appearing once. Sample: peripheral blood. The receptors come from a woman aged 45-60 years with active or convalescent COVID-19.

The genes are TRBV18 and TRBJ1-1, with unresolved D. This CDR3 is built from 13 residues. V was shortened by 3 bases and J by 0 bases, with 5 bases between the two germline ends. CDR1 and CDR2 (germline): KGHSH, LQKENI. The CDR3 DNA follows: TGTGCCAGCTCACCCACAGTGAACACTGAAGCTTTCTTT. Translated, it gives CASSPTVNTEAFF. Supplemented by reference TRBV18 and TRBJ1-1, the full variable domain reads NAGVMQNPRHLVRRRGQEARLRCSPMKGHSHVYWYRQLPEEGLKFMVYLQKENIIDESGMPKERFSAEFPKEGPSILRIQQVVRGDSAAYFCASSPTVNTEAFFGQGTRLTVV.

The chain's CDR3 is CASSPKGGPETQYF. In nucleotides, the CDR3 is TGTGCCAGCAGCCCGAAGGGAGGGCCGGAGACCCAGTACTTC. This chain links TRBV5-4 with TRBJ2-5, with 7 bases fitting TRBD2. CDR3 length: 14 residues. Per the germline V gene, CDR1 is SGHNT and CDR2 is YYREEE (reference sequence). With V trimmed by 4 bases and J by 5 bases, 8 bases remained unmatched.

The chain links TRBV5-6 to TRBJ2-2; TRBD2 agrees at 8 bases. Unmatched junction bases numbered 4, after V lost 0 bases and J lost 6 bases. Germline CDR1 reads SGHDT; CDR2 reads YYEEEE. The CDR3 consists of 15 residues. In DNA form, the CDR3 reads TGTGCCAGCAGCTTGGGCCCAGCGGGAGCCGGGGAGCTGTTTTTT. Translating it yields CASSLGPAGAGELFF.

The chain employs TRBV7-8 and TRBJ2-4, with a weak D call TRBD1 (6 bases). This CDR3 is 13 amino acids long. V was clipped by 4 bases and J by 11 bases, with 15 bases between them. Germline V gene data show CDR1 as SGHVS and CDR2 as FQNEAQ. The CDR3 region is CASSSKDSSVQYF. The CDR3 DNA reads TGTGCCAGCAGCTCTAAGGACAGCTCAGTTCAGTACTTC.

The chain recombines TRBV9 with TRBJ2-7; 7 positions match TRBD1. Trimming at V came to 2 bases and at J to 2 bases, leaving 4 bases not matched to a gene. Germline assignment: CDR1 SGDLS and CDR2 YYNGEE. CDR3 length: 14 residues. This CDR3 reads CASSVDRVPYEQYF. Here the CDR3 DNA reads TGTGCCAGCAGCGTCGACAGGGTTCCCTACGAGCAGTACTTC.

The V and J genes are TRBV4-3 and TRBJ2-3, with 10 positions matching TRBD1. CDR3 size: 19 residues. Germline V lookup: CDR1 LGHNA, CDR2 YSLEER. V lost 4 bases and J lost 2; bases outside the gene matches: 15. This CDR3 reads CASSLETGQGKGITDTQYF. As DNA, the CDR3 is TGCGCCAGCAGCCTAGAAACGGGACAGGGGAAGGGAATCACAGATACGCAGTATTTT.

This chain links TRBV27 with TRBJ2-3, with 7 positions matching TRBD2. The V gene's germline CDR1 is MNHEY and CDR2 SMNVEV (reference sequence). The CDR3 loop spans 13 amino acids. The junction had 1 base not matched to a gene; V was cut back by 7 bases and J by 0 bases. The CDR3 loop is CASNGGSTDTQYF. The CDR3 DNA is TGTGCCAGCAACGGGGGGAGCACAGATACGCAGTATTTT.

The chain has TRBV5-1 and TRBJ2-3; 7 nucleotides align to TRBD2. From germline, CDR1 is SGHRS and CDR2 YFSETQ. There are 15 residues in the CDR3. Losses at the gene ends were 5 bases for V and 0 bases for J; bases not matched to a gene: 6. The CDR3 here is CASRISGPSTDTQYF. The CDR3 nucleotides read TGCGCCAGCAGGATTAGCGGGCCTAGCACAGATACGCAGTATTTT.

This clone has a handful of counts. This rearrangement joins TRBV18 to TRBJ2-1, with 9 bases lining up with TRBD1. Germline V gene sequence: CDR1 KGHSH, CDR2 LQKENI. The ends lost 4 bases at V and 2 bases at J; junction bases unmatched: 6. The CDR3 runs to 16 residues. The CDR3 sequence is CASSLPGQGAYNEQFF. In nucleotides, the CDR3 is TGTGCCAGCTCACTACCGGGACAGGGTGCCTACAATGAGCAGTTCTTC.

The chain joins TRBV7-2 to TRBJ1-3, with unresolved D. This CDR3 has 15 amino acids. The V end lost 6 bases, the J end lost 0 bases, and 12 bases lay between the germline ends. Germline lookup yields CDR1 SGHTA and CDR2 FQGNSA. CDR3 amino acids: CASRLQAASGNTIYF. CDR3 bases: TGTGCCAGCAGATTGCAAGCGGCCTCTGGAAACACCATATATTTT.

The genes are TRBV18 and TRBJ2-7; TRBD1 matches at 7 bases. CDR3 size: 15 residues. V dropped 1 base and J dropped 5; count of bases not matched to a gene: 8. Per germline, CDR1 KGHSH and CDR2 LQKENI. This chain's CDR3 is CASSPRGIGGNEQYF. The CDR3, as DNA: TGTGCCAGCTCACCACGGGGTATAGGGGGCAACGAGCAGTACTTC.

The chain uses TRBV29-1 and TRBJ2-7; 7 bases map to TRBD2. The CDR3 extends over 15 amino acids. CDR1 is SQVTM, CDR2 ANQGSEA, per germline. V dropped 4 bases and J dropped 2; count of bases not matched to a gene: 11. CDR3 sequence reads: CSVVWLTGGAYEQYF. CDR3 bases: TGCAGCGTTGTCTGGCTTACGGGAGGTGCCTACGAGCAGTACTTC.

V and J are TRBV5-4 and TRBJ2-7, with TRBD2 matching 9 bases. V shed 0 bases, J shed 2 bases, and the junction held 6 bases outside the gene matches. Germline CDR1 SGHNT, CDR2 YYREEE (reference sequence). This CDR3 has 16 amino acids. The CDR3 region has the DNA TGTGCCAGCAGCTTGGGGGGTAGCGGGAGTGCCTACGAGCAGTACTTC. Translated, it gives CASSLGGSGSAYEQYF.

This clone was observed once. The chain recombines TRBV5-4 with TRBJ2-7, with D maybe TRBD2 (6 bases). This CDR3 has 17 amino acids. The germline CDR1 and CDR2 sequences are SGHNT and YYREEE (reference sequence). The V end lost 2 bases, the J end lost 0 bases, and 18 bases lay between the germline ends. The CDR3 DNA reads TGTGCCAGCAGCTTCGGGCGGGGTCAAGCAAGCTCCTACGAGCAGTACTTC. Its translation is CASSFGRGQASSYEQYF.

This chain uses TRBV7-8 with TRBJ2-5, with 7 bases lining up with TRBD1. V trimming: 5 bases; J trimming: 2 bases; junction bases outside the gene matches: 8. Germline V gives CDR1 SGHVS, CDR2 FQNEAQ. This CDR3 has 15 amino acids. DNA for the CDR3: TGTGCCAGCAGCCCGATGGGACAGCCTCAAGAGACCCAGTACTTC. Residues: CASSPMGQPQETQYF.

This chain links TRBV2 with TRBJ1-2; no clear D. CDR3 length: 12 residues. Germline V gives CDR1 SNHLY, CDR2 FYNNEI. The V end was cut by 4 bases, the J end by 8 bases, with 11 bases between. The CDR3 coding sequence is TGTGCCAGCAGTGGTGGCGGGGAAGGCTACACCTTC. This translates into CASSGGGEGYTF.

This clone was counted once. The chain is built from TRBV11-2 and TRBJ2-7; D gene unclear. CDR3 length: 14 residues. Germline V gene data show CDR1 as SGHAT and CDR2 as FQNNGV. V shed 1 base and J shed 3 bases, with 10 bases lying between them. CDR3 in DNA: TGTGCCAGCAGCTTAGGAGGTACGTTCTACGAGCAGTACTTC. It specifies CASSLGGTFYEQYF.

The rearrangement links TRBV28 to TRBJ1-2; 10 positions match TRBD1. The germline gives CDR1 MDHEN, CDR2 SYDVKM. V was pared by 5 bases and J by 4 bases, with 7 bases of the junction left unmatched. This CDR3 comprises 15 residues. CDR3 loop: CASSPPGTGAYGYTF. CDR3 sequence (DNA): TGTGCCAGCAGTCCTCCCGGGACAGGGGCCTATGGCTACACCTTC.

The gene calls are TRBV2 and TRBJ1-2; tentative D call: TRBD1 (6 bases). CDR3 size: 16 residues. The germline gives CDR1 SNHLY, CDR2 FYNNEI. V lost 5 bases to trimming and J lost 4 bases, with 20 bases between them. CDR3 sequence (DNA): TGTGCCAGCAGTAACGGGCTGGGGGCCCTGGGCTATGGCTACACCTTC. Its protein product is CASSNGLGALGYGYTF.

This chain uses TRBV5-6 with TRBJ1-1; 9 bases match TRBD1. Per germline, CDR1 SGHDT and CDR2 YYEEEE. Trimming cost V 0 bases and J 0 bases; bases outside gene matches: 9. The CDR3 loop spans 18 amino acids. The chain's CDR3 is CASSLASGQGLLNTEAFF. The CDR3 DNA sequence: TGTGCCAGCAGCTTGGCTAGCGGACAGGGGCTTTTGAACACTGAAGCTTTCTTT.

V is TRBV15 and J is TRBJ1-6; TRBD1 might be the D (5 bases). The CDR3 contains 16 residues. The germline V and J ends were trimmed by 0 bases and 10 bases, with 16 bases remaining between them. CDR1 is LNHNV and CDR2 is YYDKDF in the germline V gene (reference sequence). Here the CDR3 reads CATSRDRYVDNSPLHF. The CDR3 region has the DNA TGTGCCACCAGCAGAGATCGCTACGTGGACAACTCACCCCTCCACTTT.

The rearrangement links TRBV29-1 to TRBJ2-6; possibly TRBD2 for D (5 bases). The length of the CDR3 is 13 residues. CDR1 and CDR2 from the germline V gene are SQVTM and ANQGSEA. The V gene lost 3 bases and the J gene lost 2 bases, with 5 bases spanning the gap. The CDR3 coding sequence is TGCAGCGTTGAGGAGGCTGGGGCCAACGTCCTGACTTTC. Translated: CSVEEAGANVLTF.

V is TRBV27 and J is TRBJ1-5; unclear D gene. Trimming pared 8 bases from V and 2 bases from J, leaving 13 bases between. Germline values: CDR1 MNHEY, CDR2 SMNVEV (reference sequence). This CDR3 has 14 amino acids. CDR3: CASGSGLRNQPQHF. CDR3 DNA sequence: TGTGCCAGCGGGAGCGGGCTCCGCAATCAGCCCCAGCATTTT.

The chain combines TRBV7-2 with TRBJ1-2; D not resolved. The CDR3 runs 13 residues. Germline CDR1 is SGHTA and CDR2 is FQGNSA. V gave up 6 bases and J gave up 6 bases, with 14 bases separating them. In DNA, the CDR3 is TGTGCCAGCAGTCCAGGCTGGCCCAATGGCTACACCTTC. Translated: CASSPGWPNGYTF.

This chain connects TRBV28 to TRBJ1-2; D is perhaps TRBD1 (5 bases). The CDR3 extends over 13 amino acids. With 3 bases removed from V and 3 bases from J, the gap between germline ends came to 8 bases. Germline CDR1 is MDHEN and CDR2 is SYDVKM. CDR3 residues: CASSLAGYYGYTF. The CDR3 bases are TGTGCCAGCAGTTTGGCAGGGTACTATGGCTACACCTTC.

The V call is TRBV15, the J call TRBJ1-2; D gene ambiguous. Germline V gene data show CDR1 as LNHNV and CDR2 as YYDKDF (reference sequence). This CDR3 contains 15 residues. V was pared by 0 bases and J by 0 bases, with 8 bases between. CDR3 DNA sequence: TGTGCCACCAGCAGAGAAACGGGAGCTAACTATGGCTACACCTTC. It yields the protein CATSRETGANYGYTF.

The chain has TRBV9 and TRBJ2-3; D possibly corresponds to TRBD2 (5 bases). V lost 0 bases and J lost 2, with 10 bases in between. Germline V CDR1 and CDR2: SGDLS, YYNGEE. The CDR3 totals 15 residues. CDR3 in amino acids: CASSVGGSYTDTQYF. In DNA form, the CDR3 reads TGTGCCAGCAGCGTAGGCGGGTCGTACACAGATACGCAGTATTTT.

This chain joins TRBV7-3 and TRBJ2-5; 8 bases agree with TRBD1. The germline V gene encodes CDR1 SGHTA and CDR2 FQGTGA. The CDR3 is 13 amino acids. With V trimmed by 4 bases and J by 4 bases, 2 bases remained unmatched. The CDR3 sequence: CASSSGQGETQYF. CDR3 nucleotides: TGTGCCAGCAGCTCCGGACAGGGAGAGACCCAGTACTTC.

The genes are TRBV28 and TRBJ2-5; D is possibly TRBD1 (6 bases). V was pared by 10 bases and J by 5 bases, with 20 bases between. This CDR3 spans 14 amino acids. Germline V CDR1 and CDR2: MDHEN, SYDVKM. CDR3 protein: CATGALQGRETQYF. The CDR3 region has the DNA TGTGCCACCGGCGCTCTGCAGGGGCGGGAGACCCAGTACTTC.

V gene TRBV18 combines with J gene TRBJ2-5; D unclear. The CDR3 contains 14 residues. V dropped 3 bases and J dropped 4 bases, with 12 bases sitting between them. Germline values: CDR1 KGHSH, CDR2 LQKENI. The CDR3 protein is CASSPRSGRETQYF. CDR3 coding DNA: TGTGCCAGCTCACCCCGTTCTGGGCGAGAGACCCAGTACTTC.